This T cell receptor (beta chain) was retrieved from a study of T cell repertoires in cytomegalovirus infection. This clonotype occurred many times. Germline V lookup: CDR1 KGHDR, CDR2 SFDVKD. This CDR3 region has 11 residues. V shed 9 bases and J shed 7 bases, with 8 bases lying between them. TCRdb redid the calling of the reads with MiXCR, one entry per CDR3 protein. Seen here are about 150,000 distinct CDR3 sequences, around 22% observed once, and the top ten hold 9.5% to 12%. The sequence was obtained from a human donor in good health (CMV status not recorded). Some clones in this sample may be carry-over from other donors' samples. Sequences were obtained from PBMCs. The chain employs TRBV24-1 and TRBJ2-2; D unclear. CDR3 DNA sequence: TGTGCCACCGGACGGGTCGGGGAGCTGTTTTTT. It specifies CATGRVGELFF.